Reported below is one T cell receptor beta chain. Assay: immunoSEQ multiplex PCR; the TCRdb copy retains only in-frame clones and omits some. Of 400,000 to 550,000 clones in the sample, 85% to 90% were seen once. The data were taken from a study of blood T cell repertoires in COVID-19. The CDR3 sequence is 14 residues long. Germline V CDR1 and CDR2: SGHVS, FNYEAQ. Trimming removed 4 bases at V and 4 bases at J, with 11 bases between. The clonotype comes from a woman in her twenties or thirties with acute or convalescent COVID-19. This sequence joins TRBV7-6 and TRBJ1-3; D is unresolved. Sequences were obtained from peripheral blood. The CDR3 DNA is TGTGCCAGCAGCTCACGGACTGTGGGAAACACCATATATTTT. This codes for CASSSRTVGNTIYF.